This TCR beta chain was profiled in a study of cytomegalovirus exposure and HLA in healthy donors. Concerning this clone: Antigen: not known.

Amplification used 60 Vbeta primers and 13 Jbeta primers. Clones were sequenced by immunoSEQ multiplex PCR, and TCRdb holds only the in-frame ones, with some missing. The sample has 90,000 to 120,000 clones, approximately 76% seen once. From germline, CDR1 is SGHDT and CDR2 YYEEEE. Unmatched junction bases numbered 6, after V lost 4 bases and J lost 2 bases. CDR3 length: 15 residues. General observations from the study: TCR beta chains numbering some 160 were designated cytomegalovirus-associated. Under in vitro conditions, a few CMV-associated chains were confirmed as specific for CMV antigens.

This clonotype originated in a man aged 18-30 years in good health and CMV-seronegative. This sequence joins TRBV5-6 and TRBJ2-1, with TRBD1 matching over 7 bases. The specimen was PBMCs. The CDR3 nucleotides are TGTGCCAGCAGCGCCGGGACAGCGCCCTACAATGAGCAGTTCTTC. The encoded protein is CASSAGTAPYNEQFF.